The 28 T cell receptor beta chains reported below all come from one sample, sequenced in a study of OX40 agonist ivuxolimab in advanced cancers. Libraries were prepared by immunoSEQ multiplex PCR; TCRdb keeps only in-frame clonotypes and omits some of them. The sample has about 70,000 clones, approximately 90% seen once. Here the sequenced sample was CD4+ or CD8+ T cells sorted from blood, taken in a trial of the OX40 agonist ivuxolimab. These receptors all come from an adult with an advanced solid tumor such as melanoma, head and neck, liver or kidney cancer.

The rearrangement links TRBV13 to TRBJ2-3; 7 nucleotides match TRBD1. CDR3 length equals 15 residues. Trimming at V came to 2 bases and at J to 2 bases, leaving 4 bases not matched to a gene. Germline lookup yields CDR1 PRHDT and CDR2 FYEKMQ (reference sequence). CDR3 residues: CASSLQGQFTDTQYF. CDR3 DNA: TGTGCCAGCAGCTTACAGGGACAGTTCACAGATACGCAGTATTTT.

The chain employs TRBV9 and TRBJ1-6; D remains ambiguous. From germline, CDR1 is SGDLS and CDR2 YYNGEE. The V end was cut by 1 base, the J end by 9 bases, with 14 bases between. CDR3 length equals 15 residues. The CDR3 here is CASSVTTALGSPLHF. CDR3 coding DNA: TGTGCCAGCAGCGTAACGACCGCCTTAGGTTCACCCCTCCACTTT.

This chain links TRBV10-3 with TRBJ2-1; D might be TRBD2 (5 bases). The germline V gene encodes CDR1 ENHRY and CDR2 SYGVKD. This CDR3 has 14 residues. Deletions cut 5 bases from V and 8 bases from J, with 16 bases between. CDR3 in DNA: TGTGCCATCAGTTCCTCGGACTCTTGGGATGAGCAGTTCTTC. Translation gives CAISSSDSWDEQFF.

This chain links TRBV29-1 with TRBJ2-5; TRBD2 might be the D (5 bases). Germline values: CDR1 SQVTM, CDR2 ANQGSEA. This CDR3 is built from 14 residues. V gave up 4 bases and J gave up 0 bases, with 12 bases separating them. CDR3 protein: CSVVGRRNQETQYF. CDR3 bases: TGCAGCGTTGTGGGCAGGAGGAACCAAGAGACCCAGTACTTC.

The chain employs TRBV6-1 and TRBJ1-2, with D unresolved. Trimming pared 0 bases from V and 8 bases from J, leaving 7 bases between. The germline V gene has CDR1 MNHNS and CDR2 SASEGT. The length of the CDR3 is 12 residues. The CDR3 loop reads CASSEANSGYTF. In nucleotides, the CDR3 is TGTGCCAGCAGTGAAGCCAATAGCGGCTACACCTTC.

V and J are TRBV2 and TRBJ1-1, with D hard to call. This CDR3 is built from 12 residues. Germline values: CDR1 SNHLY, CDR2 FYNNEI. CDR3 sequence reads: CAASQLNTEAFF. CDR3 bases: TGTGCTGCGAGTCAGTTGAACACTGAAGCTTTCTTT.

The rearrangement joins TRBV4-1 to TRBJ1-5; D unclear. This CDR3 is built from 16 residues. The germline V gene encodes CDR1 MGHRA and CDR2 YSYEKL. Trimming removed 0 bases from V and 3 bases from J, with 12 bases in between. Here the CDR3 reads CASSQERIGVNQPQHF. CDR3 nucleotides: TGCGCCAGCAGCCAAGAAAGGATAGGAGTCAATCAGCCCCAGCATTTT.

This clone occurred a few times. The rearrangement joins TRBV19 to TRBJ1-1, with D maybe TRBD1 (5 bases). Trimming took off 6 bases at V and 3 bases at J, with 11 bases between the two ends. The CDR3 has 13 residues. Germline CDR1 LNHDA, CDR2 SQIVND (reference sequence). The CDR3 sequence: CASRPAGYTEAFF. CDR3 nucleotide sequence: TGTGCCAGTAGACCCGCAGGGTACACTGAAGCTTTCTTT.

The chain has TRBV18 and TRBJ1-2; D not certain. The germline CDR1 and CDR2 sequences are KGHSH and LQKENI. The CDR3 sequence is 14 residues long. The V and J ends lost 3 bases and 3 bases respectively, with 11 bases between them. The CDR3 here is CASSPAGLDYGYTF. The DNA of the CDR3 is TGTGCCAGCTCACCGGCCGGGCTTGACTATGGCTACACCTTC.

This clone was found once. The gene calls are TRBV13 and TRBJ2-2; maybe TRBD2 (6 bases). The CDR3 totals 14 residues. Germline lookup yields CDR1 PRHDT and CDR2 FYEKMQ (reference sequence). V gave up 5 bases and J gave up 1 base, with 8 bases separating them. The CDR3 region has the DNA TGTGCCAGCAGCCCCGGGGGGAACACCGGGGAGCTGTTTTTT. This codes for CASSPGGNTGELFF.

This chain joins TRBV25-1 and TRBJ2-6; D unclear. The CDR3 loop spans 17 amino acids. Germline V lookup: CDR1 MGHDK, CDR2 SYGVNS. CDR3: CAPVPFLEVSGANVLTF. The DNA for the CDR3 is TGTGCACCTGTACCTTTTTTAGAGGTCTCTGGGGCCAACGTCCTGACTTTC.

This clone is labeled medium-sized. The rearrangement joins TRBV11-3 to TRBJ1-1; 7 positions match TRBD1. After removal of 1 base from V and 5 bases from J, the junction contained 4 bases not matched to a gene. This CDR3 region has 14 residues. CDR1 and CDR2 from the germline V gene are SGHNT and YENEEA. CDR3 region: CASSLGPGGTEAFF. CDR3 bases: TGTGCCAGCAGCTTAGGTCCAGGGGGGACTGAAGCTTTCTTT.

The rearrangement joins TRBV4-3 to TRBJ1-2; D ambiguous. The ends were cut back, 4 bases at V and 5 bases at J, with 17 bases in the middle. The CDR3 has 15 residues. Germline-derived CDR1 and CDR2 are LGHNA and YSLEER. The CDR3 is CASSREREMEYGYTF. The CDR3 DNA reads TGCGCCAGCAGCCGCGAACGGGAGATGGAATATGGCTACACCTTC.

The chain recombines TRBV6-6 with TRBJ1-2, with D tentatively TRBD1 (5 bases). The CDR3 length is 15 residues. The V gene lost 0 bases and the J gene lost 2 bases, with 10 bases spanning the gap. The germline gives CDR1 MNHNY, CDR2 SVGAGI (reference sequence). Here the CDR3 DNA reads TGTGCCAGCAGTTACTCGACGGGGGGGAACTATGGCTACACCTTC. Protein: CASSYSTGGNYGYTF.

This sequence joins TRBV7-9 and TRBJ2-7; D remains unclear. Germline V lookup: CDR1 SEHNR, CDR2 FQNEAQ (reference sequence). CDR3 size: 12 residues. V dropped 4 bases and J dropped 3 bases, with 7 bases sitting between them. This CDR3 reads CASSSYIYEQYF. As DNA, the CDR3 is TGTGCCAGCAGCTCCTATATCTACGAGCAGTACTTC.

This CDR3 reads CASSMTGGYEQYF. The CDR3, as DNA: TGTGCCAGCAGTATGACAGGGGGGTACGAGCAGTACTTC. The V and J genes are TRBV27 and TRBJ2-7; 9 positions match TRBD1. V lost 5 bases and J lost 4; bases outside the gene matches: 3. The CDR3 length is 13 residues. The germline gives CDR1 MNHEY, CDR2 SMNVEV (reference sequence).

The CDR3 nucleotides read TGTGCCAGCAGCCCGGCGGACCGTAGCACAGATACGCAGTATTTT. Translation gives CASSPADRSTDTQYF. V gene TRBV7-9 combines with J gene TRBJ2-3; no firm D call. Germline loops: CDR1 SEHNR, CDR2 FQNEAQ (reference sequence). The V end was cut by 5 bases, the J end by 0 bases, with 12 bases between. This CDR3 has 15 amino acids.

This chain joins TRBV4-1 and TRBJ1-2; D gene ambiguous. Germline-derived CDR1 and CDR2 are MGHRA and YSYEKL. The ends were cut back, 1 base at V and 3 bases at J, with 15 bases in the middle. There are 16 residues in the CDR3. The CDR3 is CASSQVSRNGHYGYTF. DNA for the CDR3: TGCGCCAGCAGCCAAGTCTCCCGGAACGGACACTATGGCTACACCTTC.

V and J are TRBV7-2 and TRBJ2-1, with 8 nucleotides matching TRBD2. Germline values: CDR1 SGHTA, CDR2 FQGNSA. J gave up 5 bases and V 7 bases, and 13 bases lay outside the gene matches. This CDR3 spans 16 amino acids. The CDR3 spells CASTIVRGGLHNEQFF. As DNA, the CDR3 is TGTGCCAGCACCATCGTCCGCGGGGGGCTTCACAATGAGCAGTTCTTC. The whole variable domain, remainder taken from reference TRBV7-2 and TRBJ2-1, is GAGVSQSPSNKVTEKGKDVELRCDPISGHTALYWYRQSLGQGLEFLIYFQGNSAPDKSGLPSDRFSAERTGGSVSTLTIQRTQQEDSAVYLCASTIVRGGLHNEQFFGPGTRLTVL.

Here the CDR3 DNA reads TGTGCCAGCAGCGTAGGGGGTGCTAATCAGCCCCAGCATTTT. It specifies CASSVGGANQPQHF. The rearrangement joins TRBV9 to TRBJ1-5; no definite D call. Germline loops: CDR1 SGDLS, CDR2 YYNGEE. This CDR3 contains 14 residues. Trimming cost V 0 bases and J 4 bases, with 8 bases left between them.

The chain has TRBV5-5 and TRBJ2-5; 11 bases are shared with TRBD1. Germline V CDR1 and CDR2: SGHKS, YYEKEE (reference sequence). V dropped 6 bases and J dropped 5; count of bases not matched to a gene: 9. The CDR3 sequence is 15 residues long. The CDR3 DNA sequence: TGTGCCAGCAACCAGGGACAGGGGGACGTTGAGACCCAGTACTTC. Its protein product is CASNQGQGDVETQYF.

In DNA, the CDR3 is TGTGCCAGCAGTTACTCGACGTCACCGACCCGGGAGACCCAGTACTTC. The encoded protein is CASSYSTSPTRETQYF. V is TRBV6-5 and J is TRBJ2-5; D is undetermined. Between the trimmed V and J ends, which lost 0 bases and 5 bases, there was a span of 16 bases. CDR1 MNHEY and CDR2 SVGAGI come from the germline V gene. There are 16 residues in the CDR3.

The V and J genes are TRBV6-5 and TRBJ2-7; D unresolved. Germline V CDR1 and CDR2: MNHEY, SVGAGI. Trimming stripped 4 bases from V and 2 bases from J, with 12 bases between. This CDR3 region has 14 residues. The CDR3 sequence is CASSSLTNTYEQYF. The CDR3 nucleotides are TGTGCCAGCAGTTCCCTCACGAACACCTACGAGCAGTACTTC.

The chain carries TRBV7-3 and TRBJ1-1, with TRBD1 matching over 8 bases. Per germline, CDR1 SGHTA and CDR2 FQGTGA. Trimming removed 2 bases from V and 2 bases from J; junction bases left unmatched: 4. This CDR3 is built from 15 residues. Written as DNA, the CDR3 is TGTGCCAGCAGCTTAGTGCAGGGGGCCAACACTGAAGCTTTCTTT. The encoded protein is CASSLVQGANTEAFF.

This chain connects TRBV13 to TRBJ2-5, with TRBD2 identical over 15 bases. Trimming removed 5 bases from V and 7 bases from J; junction bases left unmatched: 8. The CDR3 has 16 residues. CDR1 PRHDT and CDR2 FYEKMQ come from the germline V gene (reference sequence). The chain's CDR3 is CASSQGTSGGLVTQYF. The CDR3 nucleotides read TGTGCCAGCAGCCAGGGGACTAGCGGGGGGTTAGTGACCCAGTACTTC. Full variable domain (remainder filled in from reference TRBV13 and TRBJ2-5): AAGVIQSPRHLIKEKRETATLKCYPIPRHDTVYWYQQGPGQDPQFLISFYEKMQSDKGSIPDRFSAQQFSDYHSELNMSSLELGDSALYFCASSQGTSGGLVTQYFGPGTRLLVL.

V is TRBV7-9 and J is TRBJ2-7; D perhaps matches TRBD2 (6 bases). Germline V gene sequence: CDR1 SEHNR, CDR2 FQNEAQ (reference sequence). The CDR3 runs 17 residues. V dropped 1 base and J dropped 3 bases, with 19 bases sitting between them. CDR3 region: CASSLVPRRDFHYEQYF. CDR3 in DNA: TGTGCCAGCAGCTTAGTGCCGCGCCGGGACTTCCACTACGAGCAGTACTTC.

The chain has TRBV6-5 and TRBJ2-7; 9 bases match TRBD1. CDR3 length: 14 amino acids. Germline CDR1 reads MNHEY; CDR2 reads SVGAGI. J lost 6 bases, V lost 8 bases, and 11 bases had no gene match. The CDR3 coding sequence is TGTGCCAGCCCCGAGGACAGGGGCGGTTCCGAGCAGTACTTC. Protein: CASPEDRGGSEQYF.

The rearrangement joins TRBV15 to TRBJ2-7; no clear D. The CDR3 consists of 14 residues. With 0 bases removed from V and 4 bases from J, the gap between germline ends came to 10 bases. Germline V CDR1 and CDR2: LNHNV, YYDKDF (reference sequence). The CDR3 spells CATSRDFGMYEQYF. As DNA, the CDR3 is TGTGCCACCAGCAGAGATTTTGGCATGTACGAGCAGTACTTC.